Sequencing of this TCR beta chain was carried out in a study of graft-versus-host responses after intestinal transplantation (dated by TCRdb to about 2021). About the full investigation: The transplants that recipients got were multivisceral, liver-intestinal, or isolated intestinal. All recipients received anti-thymocyte globulin induction followed by maintenance tacrolimus and steroids for about three years. Bulk TCR-beta CDR3 sequencing was used to track graft-versus-host and host-versus-graft alloreactive T cell clones in the graft, circulation and bone marrow after intestinal transplantation. To identify alloreactive clones, pre-transplant mixed lymphocyte reaction products were sequenced and then compared with unstimulated pre-transplant donor and recipient T cells. The cohort enrolled about two dozen intestinal transplant recipients, one of whom was a retransplant, and 3 patients without pretransplant specimens were excluded. A peak of at least 4% donor T cells among recipient peripheral blood mononuclear cells was the definition used for donor T cell macrochimerism. Samples from three later patients were sequenced in-house on an Illumina MiSeq with MiXCR processing rather than by the commercial service.

General conclusions and limits of the study: Patients with donor T cell macrochimerism had high GvH to HvG T cell clonal ratios in their allografts. Early after transplant, declines in HvG clones were associated with peak levels of circulating GvH clones. GvH clones were detected in recipient bone marrow, and some appeared earlier in ileal mucosa or blood, consistent with an intestinal mucosal origin. The conclusions were limited by the relatively low number and heterogeneity of the intestinal transplant patients.

The library was generated by the immunoSEQ multiplex PCR assay. For most patients, high-throughput TCR-beta CDR3 sequencing of genomic DNA was performed by Adaptive Biotechnologies. The original methods were these. TCR sequencing data were retrieved from Adaptive's ImmunoSEQ software for around 19 patients, whereas three other patients were processed with MiXCR and VDJtools. CDR3 nucleotide sequences shared between donor and recipient were removed because the origin of such sequences could not be assigned. At least 2-fold expansion over unstimulated cells and a minimum CFSE-low frequency of 0.002% (template counts) or 0.001% (read counts) were required for clones to be classified as alloreactive. Clones were considered mappable if detected in sequenced pre-transplant spleen, lymph node, or MLR CFSE-low populations of the donor or recipient. Cumulative frequency of alloreactive clones was calculated as a percentage of all sequences weighted by copy number. TCRdb limited this immuneACCESS table to in-frame rearrangements with V and J called. A share of clones is missing; checked studies link under half to unresolved V genes, and the rest is unexplained. V and J calls and clone size are given by that table; D and trimming were obtained from the DNA. The sample table contains over 10,000 clones; only one count was recorded for roughly 81% of them. More than 20% of the sample is taken by the ten largest.

This clone was observed once. The antigen it recognizes is unknown. No per-base quality is available; no much larger clone lies one base away. Blood samples were collected up to 4 times in the first month after transplant and then at least monthly when available. The sample in question was PBMCs, obtained after intestinal transplantation. This TCR was recovered from a human patient who received an intestinal transplant, so some T cells may come from the graft donor.

The CDR3 in this case is CASSPDLAQDQYF. The DNA sequence is TGTGCCAGCTCACCAGACTTAGCCCAAGACCAGTACTTC. The chain couples TRBV18 to TRBJ2-5; the D gene identity is not certain. For CDR1 and CDR2, the germline V gene lists KGHSH and LQKENI. Inclusive of the bounding cysteine and phenylalanine, the CDR3 is 13 residues long. Only the CDR3 region is kept as DNA, spanning 39 bases read in frame from base 1. The junction carries 14 bases between V and J, which are trimmed by 2 bases and 10 bases respectively.